Each of the 3 T cell receptor beta chains below was sequenced from the same sample in a study of control samples from healthy donors and cancer patients (dated by TCRdb to about 2020). Libraries were built with the immunoSEQ multiplex PCR assay. Entries here come from immuneACCESS through TCRdb and include only in-frame sequences with V and J called. Some clones fail to appear in such tables; in the studies checked, an unresolved V gene covers under half of the shortfall, and the cause of the remainder is unknown. For this sample there are 150,000 or so clones; roughly 88% appear just once. Jointly, the top ten make up more than 1.5% of the sample. Sequences were obtained from blood. The source is a man younger than 30 in good health.

A word on this clone: Mismatch with germline at one junction end may stem from a read error. The sample holds other DNA sequences that translate to the same CDR3. The chain's CDR3 is CATSDFGQVGETQYF. CDR3 DNA sequence: TGTGCCACCAGTGATTTTGGACAGGTAGGAGAGACTCAGTACTTC. The chain carries TRBV24-1 and TRBJ2-5, with 7 nucleotides matching TRBD1. CDR1 and CDR2 from the germline V gene are KGHDR and SFDVKD. The CDR3 spans 15 residues.

This clone occurred a few times. V usage is TRBV4-3 and J usage is TRBJ2-3; D ambiguous. Germline V gene data show CDR1 as LGHNA and CDR2 as YSLEER. The CDR3 has 14 residues. V was cut by 1 base and J by 5 bases, with 10 bases left in between. CDR3 in amino acids: CASSQALFRDTQYF. CDR3 sequence (DNA): TGCGCCAGCAGCCAAGCCCTATTTCGAGATACGCAGTATTTT.

This rearrangement joins TRBV4-2 to TRBJ1-1; possibly TRBD1 for D (5 bases). The germline V gene encodes CDR1 LGHNA and CDR2 YNFKEQ. The CDR3 has 16 amino acids. V was pared by 0 bases and J by 6 bases, with 17 bases between. Written as DNA, the CDR3 is TGTGCCAGCAGCCAAGATGGGGGGGAGGGGATGGCTGAAGCTTTCTTT. Its protein product is CASSQDGGEGMAEAFF.